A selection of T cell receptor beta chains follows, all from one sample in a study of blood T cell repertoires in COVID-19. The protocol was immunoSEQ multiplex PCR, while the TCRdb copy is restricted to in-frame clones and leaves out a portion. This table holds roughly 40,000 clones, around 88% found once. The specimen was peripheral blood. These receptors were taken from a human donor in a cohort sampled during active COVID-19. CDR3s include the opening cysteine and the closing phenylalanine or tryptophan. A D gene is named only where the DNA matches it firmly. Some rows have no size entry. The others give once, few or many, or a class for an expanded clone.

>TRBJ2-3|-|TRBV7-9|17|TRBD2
CASSLDRSGGAGDTQYF
TGTGCCAGCAGCTTAGACAGGAGCGGGGGGGCTGGAGATACGCAGTATTTT
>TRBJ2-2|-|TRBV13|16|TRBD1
CASSSSGTANTGELFF
TGTGCCAGCAGCTCGTCCGGGACAGCGAACACCGGGGAGCTGTTTTTT
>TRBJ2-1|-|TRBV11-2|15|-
CASRITGGFKFEQFF
TGTGCCAGCAGGATAACGGGGGGCTTTAAATTTGAGCAGTTCTTC
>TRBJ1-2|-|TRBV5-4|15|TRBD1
CASSLSKGGFYGYTF
TGTGCCAGCAGTCTCTCGAAAGGGGGCTTCTATGGCTACACCTTC
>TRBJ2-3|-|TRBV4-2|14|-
CASSPGGSTDTQYF
TGTGCCAGCAGTCCAGGGGGGAGCACAGATACGCAGTATTTT
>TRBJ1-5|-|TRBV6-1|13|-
CASSEVSSQPQHF
TGTGCCAGCAGTGAAGTGTCCAGTCAGCCCCAGCATTTT
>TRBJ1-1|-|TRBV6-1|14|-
CASSDVQGTTEAFF
TGTGCCAGCAGTGATGTTCAGGGTACCACTGAAGCTTTCTTT
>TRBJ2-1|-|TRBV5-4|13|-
CASSLNRYNEQFF
TGTGCCAGCAGCTTGAACCGGTACAATGAGCAGTTCTTC
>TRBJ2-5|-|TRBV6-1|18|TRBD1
CASSEVDIGQGTGETQYF
TGTGCCAGCAGTGAAGTAGACATCGGACAGGGCACGGGGGAGACCCAGTACTTC
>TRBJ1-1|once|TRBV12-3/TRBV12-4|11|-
CASRLASEAFF
TGTGCCAGCAGGCTCGCGTCTGAAGCTTTCTTT
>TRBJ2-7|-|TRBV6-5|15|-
CASSPFLGGLREQYF
TGTGCCAGCAGCCCCTTTTTAGGCGGGCTGAGGGAGCAGTACTTC
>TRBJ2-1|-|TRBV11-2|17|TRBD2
CASSLGASGGLYNEQFF
TGTGCCAGCAGCTTAGGCGCTAGCGGGGGGCTCTACAATGAGCAGTTCTTC
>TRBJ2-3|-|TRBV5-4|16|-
CASSRTISQGEDTQYF
TGTGCCAGCAGCCGAACGATCTCCCAAGGGGAAGATACGCAGTATTTT
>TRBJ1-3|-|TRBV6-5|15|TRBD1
CASKGDRGTGNTIYF
TGTGCCAGCAAAGGGGACAGGGGAACTGGAAACACCATATATTTT
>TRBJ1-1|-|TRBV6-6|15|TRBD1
CASSPHRGRGTEAFF
TGTGCCAGCAGTCCCCACAGGGGGCGCGGCACTGAAGCTTTCTTT
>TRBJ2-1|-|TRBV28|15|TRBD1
CASSHGTGGGNEQFF
TGTGCCAGCAGTCATGGGACAGGGGGTGGAAATGAGCAGTTCTTC
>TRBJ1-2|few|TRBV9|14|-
CASSPSGPYYGYTF
TGTGCCAGCAGCCCCAGCGGGCCGTACTATGGCTACACCTTC
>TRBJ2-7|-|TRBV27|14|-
CASRQEKTRNEQYF
TGTGCCAGCAGACAGGAGAAGACGCGGAACGAGCAGTACTTC
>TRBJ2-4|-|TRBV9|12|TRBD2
CASSVGGNIQYF
TGTGCCAGCAGCGTGGGGGGGAACATTCAGTACTTC
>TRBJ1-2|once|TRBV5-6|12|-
CASSIRQGGYTF
TGTGCCAGCAGCATACGACAAGGCGGCTACACCTTC
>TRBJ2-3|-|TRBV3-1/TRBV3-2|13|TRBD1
CASSPTGADTQYF
TGTGCCAGCAGCCCGACAGGGGCAGATACGCAGTATTTT
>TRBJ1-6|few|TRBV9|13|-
CASSVSDYSPLHF
TGTGCCAGCAGCGTATCGGACTATTCACCCCTCCACTTT
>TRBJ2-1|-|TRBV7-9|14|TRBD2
CASSSGLARNEQFF
TGTGCCAGCAGCTCAGGACTAGCCCGGAATGAGCAGTTCTTC
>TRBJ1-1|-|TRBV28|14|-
CASSSTAMNTEAFF
TGTGCCAGCAGCTCGACAGCGATGAACACTGAAGCTTTCTTT
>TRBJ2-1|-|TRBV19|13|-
CASISLRGNEQFF
TGTGCCAGTATCAGCCTCCGGGGGAATGAGCAGTTCTTC
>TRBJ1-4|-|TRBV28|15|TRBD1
CASSIRTGGGEKLFF
TGTGCCAGCAGTATCCGGACAGGGGGCGGGGAAAAACTGTTTTTT
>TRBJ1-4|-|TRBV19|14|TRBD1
CASKDGTGYEKLFF
TGTGCCAGTAAGGACGGGACAGGGTATGAAAAACTGTTTTTT
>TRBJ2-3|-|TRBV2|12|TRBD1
CASVTTGNTQYF
TGTGCCAGCGTAACGACAGGGAATACGCAGTATTTT
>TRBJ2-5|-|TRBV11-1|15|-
CASSLARHPQETQYF
TGTGCCAGCAGCTTGGCCAGACACCCCCAAGAGACCCAGTACTTC
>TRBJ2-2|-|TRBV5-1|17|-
CASSLGPRDIPTGELFF
TGCGCCAGCAGCTTGGGCCCCCGGGACATACCCACCGGGGAGCTGTTTTTT
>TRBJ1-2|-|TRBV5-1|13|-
CASSPRGDGGYTF
TGCGCCAGCAGCCCCCGGGGAGATGGCGGCTACACCTTC
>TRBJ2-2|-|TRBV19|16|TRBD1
CASSIGGQGNTGELFF
TGTGCCAGTAGTATAGGAGGACAGGGGAACACCGGGGAGCTGTTTTTT
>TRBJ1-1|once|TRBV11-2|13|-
CASSPSPSRGAFF
TGTGCCAGCAGCCCGTCGCCGTCACGGGGAGCTTTCTTT
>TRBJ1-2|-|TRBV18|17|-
CASSPVRSPVASYGYTF
TGTGCCAGCTCACCAGTCAGGTCACCCGTCGCGAGCTATGGCTACACCTTC
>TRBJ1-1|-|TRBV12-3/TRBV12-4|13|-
CASRRTVNTEAFF
TGTGCCAGCAGACGGACAGTAAACACTGAAGCTTTCTTT
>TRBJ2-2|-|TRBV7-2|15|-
CASSLDRANTGELFF
TGTGCCAGCAGCTTAGATCGGGCGAACACCGGGGAGCTGTTTTTT
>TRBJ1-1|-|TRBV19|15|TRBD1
CASSIRQAGTGRAFF
TGTGCCAGTAGTATCCGACAAGCCGGGACAGGGCGAGCTTTCTTT
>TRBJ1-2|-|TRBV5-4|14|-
CASSLEVEEYGYTF
TGTGCCAGCAGCTTGGAGGTGGAGGAATATGGCTACACCTTC
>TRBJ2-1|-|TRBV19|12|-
CASSIVGGEQFF
TGTGCCAGTAGTATCGTCGGCGGGGAGCAGTTCTTC
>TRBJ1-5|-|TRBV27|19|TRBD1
CASSPRTGKRGEVNQPQHF
TGTGCCAGCAGTCCTCGGACAGGGAAAAGGGGGGAAGTCAATCAGCCCCAGCATTTT
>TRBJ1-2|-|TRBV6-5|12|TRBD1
CASGDRGHGYTF
TGTGCCAGCGGAGACAGGGGGCACGGCTACACCTTC
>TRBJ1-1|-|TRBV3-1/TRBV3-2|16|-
CASSQDYIMGSTEAFF
TGTGCCAGCAGCCAAGATTACATCATGGGGAGCACTGAAGCTTTCTTT
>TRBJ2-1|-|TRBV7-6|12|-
CASSSGTLPQFF
TGTGCCAGCAGCTCCGGGACTTTACCCCAGTTCTTC